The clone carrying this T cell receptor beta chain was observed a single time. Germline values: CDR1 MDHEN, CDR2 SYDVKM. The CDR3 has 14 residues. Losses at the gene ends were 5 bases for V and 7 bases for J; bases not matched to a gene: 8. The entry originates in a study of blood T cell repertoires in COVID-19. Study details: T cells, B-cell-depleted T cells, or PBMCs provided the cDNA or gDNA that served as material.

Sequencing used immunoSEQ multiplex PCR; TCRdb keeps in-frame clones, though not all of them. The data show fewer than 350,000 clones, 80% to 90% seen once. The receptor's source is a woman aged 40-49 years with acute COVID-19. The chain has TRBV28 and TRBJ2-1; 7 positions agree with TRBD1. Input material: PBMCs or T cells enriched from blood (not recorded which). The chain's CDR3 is CASSRTGEPNEQFF. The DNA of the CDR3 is TGTGCCAGCAGTCGTACAGGGGAGCCGAATGAGCAGTTCTTC.